Listed here are 29 T cell receptor beta chains from one sample, sequenced in a study of blood T cells in healthy people across ages. Alongside a J-beta primer mix, a sample-barcoded 5' primer served in a second PCR lasting about 7 to 11 cycles. MiXCR was run by TCRdb on the 5' RACE reads, yielding one entry per CDR3 protein. The repertoire has roughly 640,000 distinct CDR3 sequences, 25% to 35% of them found once; the top ten carry approximately 14%. The sequencing sample was made of blood. These receptors all come from a woman older than 75 in good health.

This clonotype was seen more than once but under ten times. The gene calls are TRBV5-1 and TRBJ2-5, with D maybe TRBD2 (5 bases). The germline V gene encodes CDR1 SGHRS and CDR2 YFSETQ. The germline V and J ends were trimmed by 3 bases and 4 bases, with 13 bases remaining between them. The CDR3 is 14 residues long. The chain's CDR3 is CASSSRRPGETQYF. For the CDR3, the DNA is TGCGCCAGCAGCTCCCGGAGGCCCGGAGAGACCCAGTACTTC.

The sample holds many counts of this clonotype. The rearrangement uses TRBV7-6 and TRBJ1-6; D is unresolved. This CDR3 comprises 15 residues. Germline CDR1 SGHVS, CDR2 FNYEAQ. Trimming left V 5 bases short and J 7 bases short, with 15 bases between. Here the CDR3 DNA reads TGTGCCAGCAGCCCGTCCCCGGCAGGAAATTCACCCCTCCACTTT. Translating gives CASSPSPAGNSPLHF.

The chain combines TRBV28 with TRBJ1-5, with TRBD1 matching 9 bases. CDR3 length: 15 residues. From germline, CDR1 is MDHEN and CDR2 SYDVKM. V lost 5 bases and J lost 5; bases outside the gene matches: 7. CDR3 region: CASSLGTGPDQPQHF. CDR3 DNA: TGTGCCAGCAGTCTAGGGACAGGGCCCGATCAGCCCCAGCATTTT.

The sample holds many counts of this clonotype. This chain links TRBV6-1 with TRBJ2-5; 10 bases fit TRBD2. Germline V gene data show CDR1 as MNHNS and CDR2 as SASEGT. The ends lost 6 bases at V and 3 bases at J; junction bases unmatched: 16. The CDR3 extends over 18 amino acids. The DNA of the CDR3 is TGTGCCAGCAGCATCAAAAGAGGAGGAGCGGGGGGGAAAGAGACCCAGTACTTC. It encodes CASSIKRGGAGGKETQYF.

This clonotype turned up a few times. The V gene is TRBV29-1, the J gene TRBJ1-1, with 7 bases aligning to TRBD1. Germline loops: CDR1 SQVTM, CDR2 ANQGSEA. The ends lost 6 bases at V and 6 bases at J; junction bases unmatched: 10. This CDR3 is built from 13 residues. CDR3 sequence reads: CSVGPGGQPEAFF. CDR3 DNA sequence: TGCAGCGTGGGCCCCGGGGGACAGCCTGAAGCTTTCTTT. The full variable domain, rest sourced from reference TRBV29-1 and TRBJ1-1, is SAVISQKPSRDICQRGTSLTIQCQVDSQVTMMFWYRQQPGQSLTLIATANQGSEATYESGFVIDKFPISRPNLTFSTLTVSNMSPEDSSIYLCSVGPGGQPEAFFGQGTRLTVV.

This clonotype came up a few times. V usage is TRBV6-1 and J usage is TRBJ2-2; 7 bases agree with TRBD1. Germline CDR1 MNHNS, CDR2 SASEGT. Losses at the gene ends were 8 bases for V and 0 bases for J; bases not matched to a gene: 3. CDR3 length: 14 residues. DNA of the CDR3: TGTGCCAGCGCCGGACAGGCGAACACCGGGGAGCTGTTTTTT. As protein: CASAGQANTGELFF.

This clonotype was detected only a few times. With a much larger clone just one base away, this may be a read error. The rearrangement links TRBV24-1 to TRBJ2-1; TRBD2 is a possible D gene (6 bases). Matching the DNA end better, TRBJ2-7 makes the J call doubtful. The length of the CDR3 is 15 residues. Looked up from germline, CDR1 is KGHDR and CDR2 is SFDVKD. In DNA, the CDR3 is TGTGCCACCAGTCGTGCAGGAGGGCCCTACAATGAGCAGTACTTC. Translated: CATSRAGGPYNEQYF.

The chain has TRBV19 and TRBJ2-3; 9 bases map to TRBD1. V dropped 5 bases and J dropped 4; count of bases not matched to a gene: 16. This CDR3 is 18 amino acids long. Per the germline V gene, CDR1 is LNHDA and CDR2 is SQIVND (reference sequence). In DNA, the CDR3 is TGTGCCAGTAGTTCTCAACAGGGGGCTGGCGGGGTATCAGATACGCAGTATTTT. It is translated as CASSSQQGAGGVSDTQYF.

A few counts support this clonotype. A single base separates this from a much larger clone, so it may be a read error. This chain joins TRBV29-1 and TRBJ1-5, with no clear D. CDR3 length: 13 amino acids. V dropped 5 bases and J dropped 6 bases, with 14 bases sitting between them. CDR1 SQVTM and CDR2 ANQGSEA come from the germline V gene. The CDR3 sequence is CSVSGGPSQPQHF. CDR3 DNA: TGCAGCGTTTCAGGTGGGCCCAGTCAGCCCCAGCATTTT. Full variable domain (rest looked up from reference TRBV29-1 and TRBJ1-5): SAVISQKPSRDICQRGTSLTIQCQVDSQVTMMFWYRQQPGQSLTLIATANQGSEATYESGFVIDKFPISRPNLTFSTLTVSNMSPEDSSIYLCSVSGGPSQPQHFGDGTRLSIL.

This clonotype was seen a handful of times. V is TRBV5-1 and J is TRBJ1-6; 7 bases fit TRBD1. The CDR3 spans 14 residues. Germline trimming cut 3 bases from V and 3 bases from J; bases unmatched to any gene: 0. The germline CDR1 and CDR2 sequences are SGHRS and YFSETQ. This CDR3 is CASSSGGYNSPLHF. CDR3 in DNA: TGCGCCAGCAGCTCAGGGGGCTATAATTCACCCCTCCACTTT.

The chain carries TRBV12-3 or TRBV12-4 and TRBJ1-2, with 9 bases matching TRBD1. CDR3 length: 15 residues. The trim removed 5 bases at V and 8 bases at J, leaving 12 bases unmatched. This CDR3 reads CASSARDRESAGYTF. DNA of the CDR3: TGTGCCAGCAGTGCACGGGACAGGGAATCGGCCGGCTACACCTTC.

This clonotype was seen ten or more times. This chain connects TRBV6-5 to TRBJ1-1; perhaps TRBD1 as D (5 bases). This CDR3 contains 13 residues. Between the trimmed V and J ends, which lost 6 bases and 1 base, there was a span of 9 bases. CDR1 is MNHEY, CDR2 SVGAGI, per germline. Here the CDR3 DNA reads TGTGCCAGCAGCCGGGGGGAGAACACTGAAGCTTTCTTT. Its protein product is CASSRGENTEAFF.

This clonotype has at least ten counts. The chain's CDR3 is CASSPLGVVETQYF. The CDR3 DNA reads TGTGCCAGCAGCCCCCTAGGGGTGGTCGAGACCCAGTACTTC. V is TRBV9 and J is TRBJ2-5, with D possibly being TRBD1 (5 bases). Per germline, CDR1 SGDLS and CDR2 YYNGEE. V lost 4 bases, J lost 5 bases, and 15 bases lay in between. This CDR3 region has 14 residues.

This clonotype was counted at least ten times. V usage is TRBV5-4 and J usage is TRBJ2-3; no clear D. The germline V gene has CDR1 SGHNT and CDR2 YYREEE (reference sequence). The V end lost 3 bases, the J end lost 3 bases, and 20 bases lay between the germline ends. The CDR3 has 17 amino acids. For the CDR3, the DNA is TGTGCCAGCAGCTCCGGTCCGGACGCCTTAAGAACAGATACGCAGTATTTT. Translating it yields CASSSGPDALRTDTQYF.

This clonotype was counted many times. The rearrangement uses TRBV2 and TRBJ2-7; D may be TRBD1 or TRBD2 (5 bases each). The CDR3 runs 14 residues. Germline CDR1 reads SNHLY; CDR2 reads FYNNEI. V shed 7 bases and J shed 0 bases, with 13 bases lying between them. CDR3 sequence: CASTRDPSSYEQYF. As DNA, the CDR3 is TGTGCCAGCACCCGGGACCCTAGCTCCTACGAGCAGTACTTC.

This clonotype showed up many times. This chain uses TRBV7-2 with TRBJ1-1, with D unresolved. The CDR3 runs 12 residues. The germline V gene has CDR1 SGHTA and CDR2 FQGNSA. V was clipped by 5 bases and J by 5 bases, with 9 bases between them. In nucleotides, the CDR3 is TGTGCCAGCAGCCTTGGGAGGACTGAAGCTTTCTTT. Translated, it gives CASSLGRTEAFF.

This clonotype was detected many times. This rearrangement joins TRBV10-3 to TRBJ2-7, with D hard to call. CDR1 is ENHRY and CDR2 is SYGVKD in the germline V gene. This CDR3 has 12 amino acids. Trimming took off 8 bases at V and 1 base at J, with 9 bases between the two ends. The CDR3 here is CAIGQNSYEQYF. CDR3 coding DNA: TGTGCCATCGGGCAGAATTCCTACGAGCAGTACTTC.

A note on this clonotype: It is likely a read error, because the conserved phenylalanine at the end of the CDR3 is missing. J is TRBJ2-3 and V is TRBV7-7; 7 bases are shared with TRBD1. V gave up 2 bases and J gave up 1 base; unmatched junction bases: 0. The germline V gene has CDR1 SSHAT and CDR2 FNYEAQ (reference sequence). The CDR3 totals 14 residues. CDR3 sequence reads: CASSLQGGTDTQYL. In DNA, the CDR3 is TGTGCCAGCAGCTTACAGGGGGGCACAGATACGCAGTATTTG.

The V gene is TRBV7-2, the J gene TRBJ1-6; 7 bases agree with TRBD1. This CDR3 region has 15 residues. Germline V lookup: CDR1 SGHTA, CDR2 FQGNSA. V gave up 2 bases and J gave up 7 bases; unmatched junction bases: 5. The CDR3 loop is CASSLYDRANSPLHF. The CDR3 DNA is TGTGCCAGCAGCTTATACGACAGGGCGAATTCACCCCTCCACTTT. The full variable domain, with the rest looked up from reference TRBV7-2 and TRBJ1-6, is GAGVSQSPSNKVTEKGKDVELRCDPISGHTALYWYRQSLGQGLEFLIYFQGNSAPDKSGLPSDRFSAERTGGSVSTLTIQRTQQEDSAVYLCASSLYDRANSPLHFGNGTRLTVT.

This clonotype was observed a handful of times. The rearrangement joins TRBV11-2 to TRBJ2-7, with D possibly called TRBD1 or TRBD2 (6 bases each). Trimming took 2 bases from V and 9 from J, leaving 20 bases between them. This CDR3 region has 15 residues. The germline V gene encodes CDR1 SGHAT and CDR2 FQNNGV. The CDR3 reads CASSLRGDPYNGQYF. The CDR3 bases are TGTGCCAGCAGCTTAAGGGGGGATCCCTACAATGGGCAGTACTTC. Variable domain in full (rest from reference TRBV11-2 and TRBJ2-7): EAGVAQSPRYKIIEKRQSVAFWCNPISGHATLYWYQQILGQGPKLLIQFQNNGVVDDSQLPKDRFSAERLKGVDSTLKIQPAKLEDSAVYLCASSLRGDPYNGQYFGPGTRLTVT.

The J gene is TRBJ2-3, the V gene TRBV7-2, with D perhaps matching TRBD1 or TRBD2 (5 bases each). This CDR3 has 16 residues. Trimming shortened V by 1 base and J by 2 bases, and 13 bases separated the two germline ends. Looked up from germline, CDR1 is SGHTA and CDR2 is FQGNSA. CDR3 in amino acids: CASSLGRGDNTDTQYF. DNA for the CDR3: TGTGCCAGCAGCTTAGGTAGGGGAGACAACACAGATACGCAGTATTTT.

This clonotype was observed many times. The CDR3: CASSFEGLNNQPQHF. In nucleotides, the CDR3 is TGCGCCAGCAGCTTTGAAGGGTTGAACAATCAGCCCCAGCATTTT. The V and J genes are TRBV5-1 and TRBJ1-5; D remains ambiguous. Per the germline V gene, CDR1 is SGHRS and CDR2 is YFSETQ. The CDR3 has 15 amino acids. V was trimmed by 2 bases and J by 3 bases, leaving 12 bases between them.

This clonotype has just a few counts. A much more abundant neighbour one base away suggests this may be a read error. The gene calls are TRBV7-6 and TRBJ2-1; D is uncertain. Germline assignment: CDR1 SGHVS and CDR2 FNYEAQ. The CDR3 is 14 residues long. The V end lost 0 bases, the J end lost 13 bases, and 16 bases lay between the germline ends. The CDR3 DNA follows: TGTGCCAGCAGCTTAGCCCGTAGCTCCGAGACCCAGTTCTTC. This encodes CASSLARSSETQFF.

This clonotype was seen at least ten times. The chain links TRBV5-1 to TRBJ2-3, with a possible D match to TRBD1 (6 bases). The CDR3 has 15 amino acids. Germline values: CDR1 SGHRS, CDR2 YFSETQ. V was clipped by 4 bases and J by 0 bases, with 12 bases between them. The CDR3 DNA sequence: TGCGCCAGCAGCCCGGACAGTGCTAGCACAGATACGCAGTATTTT. It yields the protein CASSPDSASTDTQYF.

This clonotype was seen at least ten times. The chain combines TRBV20-1 with TRBJ2-7; the D gene is possibly TRBD1 (5 bases). The CDR3 contains 14 residues. The V gene lost 0 bases and the J gene lost 5 bases, with 14 bases spanning the gap. Looked up from germline, CDR1 is DFQATT and CDR2 is SNEGSKA (reference sequence). In DNA form, the CDR3 reads TGCAGTGCTAGAGATTTCAGGGTCCTTAACGAGCAGTACTTC. Translated, it gives CSARDFRVLNEQYF.

Ten or more counts support this clonotype. This chain joins TRBV5-1 and TRBJ2-7, with 10 positions matching TRBD1. Germline values: CDR1 SGHRS, CDR2 YFSETQ. CDR3 length: 16 amino acids. Losses at the gene ends were 2 bases for V and 7 bases for J; bases not matched to a gene: 12. The CDR3 loop reads CASSLDLGTGECEQYF. The CDR3 DNA reads TGCGCCAGCAGCTTAGACCTTGGGACAGGGGAGTGTGAGCAGTACTTC.

This clonotype was recorded many times. The rearrangement uses TRBV6-2 or TRBV6-3 and TRBJ2-3, with D perhaps given as TRBD1 or TRBD2 (5 bases each). V was cut by 6 bases and J by 6 bases, with 19 bases left in between. This CDR3 region has 15 residues. The germline CDR1 and CDR2 sequences are MNHEY and SVGEGT. In DNA form, the CDR3 reads TGTGCCAGCAGCCGTGGGACGGCGTCGGTGGATACGCAGTATTTT. It codes for CASSRGTASVDTQYF.

The genes are TRBV13 and TRBJ1-2; 11 bases are shared with TRBD1. With V trimmed by 3 bases and J by 3 bases, 6 bases remained unmatched. The CDR3 has 16 amino acids. CDR1 is PRHDT and CDR2 is FYEKMQ in the germline V gene (reference sequence). CDR3 loop: CASSFQWDRGYYGYTF. CDR3 DNA sequence: TGTGCCAGCAGCTTCCAGTGGGACAGGGGGTACTATGGCTACACCTTC.

This clonotype showed up many times. The V and J genes are TRBV20-1 and TRBJ2-3; D is undetermined. The CDR3 extends over 10 amino acids. Germline CDR1 DFQATT, CDR2 SNEGSKA (reference sequence). V was trimmed by 5 bases and J by 6 bases, leaving 6 bases between them. CDR3 DNA sequence: TGCAGTGCTCGCCGGGATACGCAGTATTTT. Its protein is CSARRDTQYF.